The entry below gives a single T cell receptor (beta chain) sequence along with its context. Each of the donors was a healthy bone marrow donor. This sample stems from a study of cytomegalovirus exposure and HLA in healthy donors. PCR used 60 Vbeta primers and 13 Jbeta primers. Using immunoSEQ multiplex PCR, the repertoire was profiled, and TCRdb retains in-frame clones only, with some absent. The sample has approximately 150,000 clones, around 81% seen once; the top ten hold 4.9%. The CDR3 runs to 15 residues. The V segment lost 7 bases and the J segment 3 bases; nucleotides outside the gene matches: 12. Germline V gives CDR1 LNHNV, CDR2 YYDKDF (reference sequence).

This receptor was taken from a woman between 18 and 29 years old in good health and CMV-seropositive. The chain joins TRBV15 to TRBJ2-7; TRBD2 aligns across 7 bases. The specimen sequenced was PBMCs. The CDR3 here is CATKDLGEGNYEQYF. In DNA form, the CDR3 reads TGTGCCACCAAGGACTTAGGGGAGGGTAACTACGAGCAGTACTTC.